A single sample gave rise to the 22 T cell receptor beta chains below, sequenced in a study of blood T cells in healthy people across ages. Primed by a sample-barcoded 5' primer and a J-beta primer mix, a second PCR proceeded for about 6 to 12 cycles. MiXCR, run by TCRdb on the 5' RACE reads, gives a single entry per CDR3 protein. Counted here are roughly 800,000 distinct CDR3 sequences, around 24% occurring once; the ten biggest clones make up roughly 3.1%. In addition, the sample was reused for a study of T cells of mothers and their children.

Source material: blood. Receptor source: a boy under 18 in good health.

This chain joins TRBV5-1 and TRBJ1-2, with 8 bases fitting TRBD1. This CDR3 comprises 15 residues. J was trimmed by 8 bases and V by 1 base; bases with no gene match: 10. Germline CDR1 and CDR2: SGHRS and YFSETQ. The CDR3 DNA follows: TGCGCCAGCAGCTTGTCTTCGGACAGGGTGCGGGGCTACACCTTC. This encodes CASSLSSDRVRGYTF.

About this clonotype itself: Germline and junction disagree at one end, which may indicate a read error. The chain joins TRBV11-2 to TRBJ2-5; 14 bases fit TRBD2. The germline V gene encodes CDR1 SGHAT and CDR2 FQNNGV. The CDR3 covers 18 residues. The CDR3 nucleotides read TGTGCCAGCAGCTTGGGGGGACTAGCGGGGGCTTACCAGGAGACCCAGTACTTC. Encoded protein: CASSLGGLAGAYQETQYF.

This clonotype was seen only a few times. This sequence joins TRBV20-1 and TRBJ2-5; 10 nucleotides line up with TRBD1. Trimming took 5 bases from V and 4 from J; bases not matched to a gene: 4. The CDR3 has 13 amino acids. Germline V CDR1 and CDR2: DFQATT, SNEGSKA (reference sequence). CDR3 protein: CSAWDRGRETQYF. The CDR3 region has the DNA TGCAGTGCTTGGGACAGGGGAAGAGAGACCCAGTACTTC.

V and J are TRBV7-2 and TRBJ2-3; 13 bases fit TRBD2. Germline values: CDR1 SGHTA, CDR2 FQGNSA. CDR3 length: 16 residues. V dropped 4 bases and J dropped 5; count of bases not matched to a gene: 6. CDR3 sequence: CASSSRLAGGVDTQYF. CDR3 bases: TGTGCCAGCAGCTCTCGACTAGCGGGGGGTGTAGATACGCAGTATTTT.

The J gene is TRBJ2-5, the V gene TRBV3-1, with D possibly TRBD2 on 5 matching bases. The DNA end is more similar to TRBJ2-1, so the J call may be wrong. The CDR3 runs 13 residues. The germline gives CDR1 LGHDT, CDR2 YNNKEL (reference sequence). The CDR3 here is CASSQREYNEQFF. DNA for the CDR3: TGTGCCAGCAGCCAGAGGGAGTACAATGAGCAGTTCTTC.

A single count supports this clonotype. The chain employs TRBV4-3 and TRBJ1-2; 8 bases line up with TRBD1. The CDR3 is 16 amino acids. Germline V gene lookup returns CDR1 LGHNA and CDR2 YSLEER. The V and J ends lost 0 bases and 2 bases, in that order; junction bases with no gene match: 5. CDR3 sequence: CASSQDRTGRNYGYTF. The CDR3 region has the DNA TGCGCCAGCAGCCAAGACAGGACAGGGCGGAACTATGGCTACACCTTC.

This clonotype was seen a few times. The chain recombines TRBV18 with TRBJ1-2; no clear D. Per the germline V gene, CDR1 is KGHSH and CDR2 is LQKENI. V lost 3 bases and J 8 bases, leaving 19 bases between the germline ends. This CDR3 region has 15 residues. This chain's CDR3 is CASSPIPGAGWGYTF. As DNA, the CDR3 is TGTGCCAGCTCACCGATACCGGGAGCAGGATGGGGCTACACCTTC. Filled out from reference TRBV18 and TRBJ1-2, the complete variable domain reads NAGVMQNPRHLVRRRGQEARLRCSPMKGHSHVYWYRQLPEEGLKFMVYLQKENIIDESGMPKERFSAEFPKEGPSILRIQQVVRGDSAAYFCASSPIPGAGWGYTFGSGTRLTVV.

The rearrangement uses TRBV6-5 and TRBJ1-6; unclear D gene. This CDR3 contains 13 residues. Germline CDR1 and CDR2: MNHEY and SVGAGI. The V end lost 8 bases, the J end lost 8 bases, and 13 bases lay between the germline ends. The DNA of the CDR3 is TGTGCCAGCCACCGGGCAGTTGATTCACCCCTCCACTTT. Protein: CASHRAVDSPLHF.

This clonotype has more than one count but fewer than ten. The rearrangement joins TRBV24-1 to TRBJ2-2; 8 nucleotides agree with TRBD1. CDR3 length: 16 amino acids. The germline V gene encodes CDR1 KGHDR and CDR2 SFDVKD. V lost 7 bases to trimming and J lost 1 base; unmatched junction nucleotides: 7. CDR3 in amino acids: CATRASGTGNTGELFF. For the CDR3, the DNA is TGTGCCACCAGAGCCTCGGGGACAGGGAACACCGGGGAGCTGTTTTTT.

On this clonotype: One junction end does not reproduce the germline sequence, and a read error may be involved. The chain links TRBV12-3 or TRBV12-4 to TRBJ2-7, with unresolved D. The CDR3 spans 12 residues. The DNA for the CDR3 is TGTGCCAGCCGTTTGGGCAGTTACGAGCAGTACTTC. Its translation is CASRLGSYEQYF.

The V gene is TRBV2, the J gene TRBJ2-5; no clear D. V lost 5 bases and J lost 5, with 15 bases in between. The CDR3 contains 14 residues. The germline CDR1 and CDR2 sequences are SNHLY and FYNNEI. DNA for the CDR3: TGTGCCAGCAGTCCTTTCGTCAGGTCCGAGACCCAGTACTTC. Protein: CASSPFVRSETQYF.

The V call is TRBV12-3 or TRBV12-4, the J call TRBJ2-1, with 8 bases that match TRBD2. V shed 4 bases and J 3 bases; nucleotides not matched to a gene: 8. The CDR3 spans 16 residues. CDR3 sequence (DNA): TGTGCCAGCAGTTCAAATAGCGGGGTGATCTACAATGAGCAGTTCTTC. Protein: CASSSNSGVIYNEQFF.

V and J are TRBV6-1 and TRBJ2-4; D is possibly TRBD1 (6 bases). This CDR3 has 13 amino acids. CDR1 is MNHNS, CDR2 SASEGT, per germline. Trimming pared 6 bases from V and 7 bases from J, leaving 13 bases between. As DNA, the CDR3 is TGTGCCAGCAGCAACATACAGGGTAACATTCAGTACTTC. Translated: CASSNIQGNIQYF.

The V gene is TRBV28, the J gene TRBJ2-5; TRBD1 agrees at 9 bases. The V and J ends lost 5 bases and 0 bases, in that order; junction bases with no gene match: 7. CDR3 length: 16 residues. Germline V gene data show CDR1 as MDHEN and CDR2 as SYDVKM. The CDR3 is CASSPRTGDNQETQYF. The CDR3 nucleotides are TGTGCCAGCAGTCCCCGGACAGGGGACAACCAAGAGACCCAGTACTTC.

This sequence joins TRBV6-1 and TRBJ2-5; D may correspond to TRBD1 or TRBD2 (6 bases each). The germline V and J ends were trimmed by 4 bases and 5 bases, with 14 bases remaining between them. CDR1 and CDR2 (germline): MNHNS, SASEGT. The CDR3 is 14 residues long. DNA of the CDR3: TGTGCCAGCAGTGGCCGTTTCGGGGGCGAGACCCAGTACTTC. As protein: CASSGRFGGETQYF.

This clonotype turned up a few times. V and J are TRBV20-1 and TRBJ2-7, with TRBD1 matching over 10 bases. The CDR3 runs to 13 residues. The V segment lost 3 bases and the J segment 4 bases; nucleotides outside the gene matches: 3. CDR1 is DFQATT and CDR2 is SNEGSKA in the germline V gene (reference sequence). The CDR3 region is CSARTGGPYEQYF. The CDR3 bases are TGCAGTGCTAGGACAGGGGGCCCATACGAGCAGTACTTC.

The rearrangement links TRBV27 to TRBJ1-4, with TRBD1 identical over 7 bases. J lost 6 bases, V lost 5 bases, and 9 bases had no gene match. Per germline, CDR1 MNHEY and CDR2 SMNVEV (reference sequence). The CDR3 sequence is 15 residues long. The CDR3, as DNA: TGTGCCAGCAGTAATTCCGGGACAGTGGATGAAAAACTGTTTTTT. Amino acids: CASSNSGTVDEKLFF. Complete variable domain (other parts from reference TRBV27 and TRBJ1-4): EAQVTQNPRYLITVTGKKLTVTCSQNMNHEYMSWYRQDPGLGLRQIYYSMNVEVTDKGDVPEGYKVSRKEKRNFPLILESPSPNQTSLYFCASSNSGTVDEKLFFGSGTQLSVL.

Ten or more counts support this clonotype. This chain joins TRBV12-3 or TRBV12-4 and TRBJ2-1; 7 nucleotides match TRBD2. V shed 6 bases, J shed 8 bases, and the junction held 4 bases outside the gene matches. The CDR3 is made up of 12 amino acids. CDR3 nucleotides: TGTGCCAGCAGCCCTGGGGGGGATGAGCAGTTCTTC. Translating it yields CASSPGGDEQFF.

The chain is built from TRBV30 and TRBJ2-7; D might be TRBD2 (7 bases). The CDR3 length is 15 residues. The germline V gene has CDR1 GTSNPN and CDR2 SVGIG (reference sequence). V lost 2 bases and J 2 bases, leaving 16 bases between the germline ends. This CDR3 is CAWSYLAGAPYEQYF. In DNA form, the CDR3 reads TGTGCCTGGAGTTATCTGGCGGGGGCCCCCTACGAGCAGTACTTC.

The chain has TRBV3-1 and TRBJ2-5; 9 nucleotides match TRBD1. The better agreement between TRBJ2-7 and the DNA end casts doubt on the J call. Germline values: CDR1 LGHDT, CDR2 YNNKEL (reference sequence). This CDR3 is 16 amino acids long. In DNA form, the CDR3 reads TGTGCCAGCAGCCAAGATGGAGGGACAGGGACCTACGAGCAGTACTTC. It codes for CASSQDGGTGTYEQYF.

The rearrangement uses TRBV20-1 and TRBJ2-5, with no clear D. The J call may be incorrect, as the DNA end agrees better with TRBJ2-1. CDR1 is DFQATT and CDR2 is SNEGSKA in the germline V gene (reference sequence). This CDR3 is built from 15 residues. CDR3 in amino acids: CSAQDPRTGYNEQFF. The CDR3 bases are TGCAGTGCTCAGGACCCACGGACGGGCTACAATGAGCAGTTCTTC.

The CDR3 nucleotides are TGTGCCAGCAGCTTTCGGGGTTTCTACGAGCAGTACTTC. Translation gives CASSFRGFYEQYF. This rearrangement joins TRBV11-2 to TRBJ2-7; D possibly corresponds to TRBD2 (5 bases). The CDR3 is made up of 13 amino acids. V was shortened by 3 bases and J by 3 bases, with 9 bases between the two germline ends. The V gene's germline CDR1 is SGHAT and CDR2 FQNNGV.